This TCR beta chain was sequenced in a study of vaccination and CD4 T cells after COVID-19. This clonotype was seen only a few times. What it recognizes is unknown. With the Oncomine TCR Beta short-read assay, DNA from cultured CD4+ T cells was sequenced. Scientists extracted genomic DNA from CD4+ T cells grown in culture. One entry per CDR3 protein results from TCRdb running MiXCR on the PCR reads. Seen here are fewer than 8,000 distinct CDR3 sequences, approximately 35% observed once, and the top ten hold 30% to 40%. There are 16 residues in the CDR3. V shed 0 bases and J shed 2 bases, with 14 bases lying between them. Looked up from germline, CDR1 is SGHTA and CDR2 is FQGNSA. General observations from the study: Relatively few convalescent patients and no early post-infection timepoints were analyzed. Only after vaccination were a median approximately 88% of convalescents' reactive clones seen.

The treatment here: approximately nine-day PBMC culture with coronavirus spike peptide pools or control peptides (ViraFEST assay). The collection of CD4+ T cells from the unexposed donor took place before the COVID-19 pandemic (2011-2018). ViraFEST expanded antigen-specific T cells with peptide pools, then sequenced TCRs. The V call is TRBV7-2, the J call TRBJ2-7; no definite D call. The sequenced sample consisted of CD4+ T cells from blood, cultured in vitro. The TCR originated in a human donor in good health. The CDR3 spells CASSLALSTPTYEQYF. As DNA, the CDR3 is TGTGCCAGCAGCTTAGCCCTCTCGACCCCCACCTACGAGCAGTACTTC.